The rows below give T cell receptor beta chains drawn from one sample of a study of blood T cell repertoires in COVID-19. The method was immunoSEQ multiplex PCR; TCRdb's version includes in-frame clones alone and lacks a portion of them. Of 100,000 to 150,000 clones in the sample, over 75% were seen once. The sample taken for sequencing was peripheral blood. All receptors derive from a man aged 65 to 79 with active COVID-19. Each CDR3 is given with its conserved first and last residue. The order of the fields is clone size, D gene, V gene, J gene, CDR3 DNA, CDR3 protein. The D gene is left open where the match is weak. Clone size is not always given. Where it is, it says once, few, many or a class for expanded clones.

>.|TRBD2|TRBV28|TRBJ2-5
TGTGCCAGCAGCGGTGTAGGGCGGGGGGAAGAGACCCAGTACTTC
CASSGVGRGEETQYF
>.|.|TRBV18|TRBJ1-5
TGTGCCAGCTCACCAGAGGGTGATCAGCCCCAGCATTTT
CASSPEGDQPQHF
>.|TRBD1|TRBV2|TRBJ1-2
TGTGCCAGCAGGGGACAGTACAACTATGGCTACACCTTC
CASRGQYNYGYTF
>.|TRBD2|TRBV7-3|TRBJ2-1
TGTGCCAGCAGCTTTCGTAGTAGCGGGACTGATGAGCAGTTCTTC
CASSFRSSGTDEQFF
>.|TRBD1|TRBV19|TRBJ2-1
TGTGCCAGTAGTACCGGGACAGGTAGCAATGAGCAGTTCTTC
CASSTGTGSNEQFF
>few|TRBD2|TRBV3-1/TRBV3-2|TRBJ2-5
TGTGCCAGCAGCCAAGCCTCTAGCGGGAGGATCGAGGAGACCCAGTACTTC
CASSQASSGRIEETQYF
>.|.|TRBV4-1|TRBJ2-7
TGCGCCAGCAGCCAGGCCATCGGGTACGAGCAGTACTTC
CASSQAIGYEQYF
>few|TRBD2|TRBV10-2|TRBJ2-5
TGCGCCAGCAGTGAGTCAGGGACTAGCGATGAGACCCAGTACTTC
CASSESGTSDETQYF
>few|.|TRBV28|TRBJ2-3
TGTGCCAGCAGTTTCCCGGGCACAGATACGCAGTATTTT
CASSFPGTDTQYF
>.|.|TRBV3-1/TRBV3-2|TRBJ2-3
TGTGCCAGCAGCCGGTCAGGGTCGGCAGATACGCAGTATTTT
CASSRSGSADTQYF
>.|TRBD2|TRBV24-1|TRBJ2-7
TGTGCCACCAGTGATTCCGGGACAGGGGGACTAGCGGGATCCCAGTACTTC
CATSDSGTGGLAGSQYF
>once|TRBD1|TRBV28|TRBJ2-7
TGTGCCAGCAGCCTGGGACAGGTGGGCTACGAGCAGTACTTC
CASSLGQVGYEQYF